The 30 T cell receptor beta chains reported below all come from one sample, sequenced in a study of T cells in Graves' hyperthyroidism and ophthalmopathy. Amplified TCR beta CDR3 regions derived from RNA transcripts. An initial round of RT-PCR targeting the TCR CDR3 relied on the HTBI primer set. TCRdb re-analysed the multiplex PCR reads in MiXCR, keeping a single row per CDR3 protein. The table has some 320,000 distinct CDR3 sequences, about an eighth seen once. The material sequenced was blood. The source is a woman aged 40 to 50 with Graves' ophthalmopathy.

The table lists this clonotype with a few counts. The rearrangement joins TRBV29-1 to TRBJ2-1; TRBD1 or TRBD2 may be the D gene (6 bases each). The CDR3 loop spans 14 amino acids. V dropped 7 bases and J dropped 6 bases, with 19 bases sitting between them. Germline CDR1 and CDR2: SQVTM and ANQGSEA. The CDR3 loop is CSASEGVWFNEQFF. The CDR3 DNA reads TGCAGCGCTTCGGAGGGGGTTTGGTTCAATGAGCAGTTCTTC.

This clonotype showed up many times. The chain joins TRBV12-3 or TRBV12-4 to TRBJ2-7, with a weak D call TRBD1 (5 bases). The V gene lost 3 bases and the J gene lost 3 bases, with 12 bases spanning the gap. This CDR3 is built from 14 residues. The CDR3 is CASSFDSPSYEQYF. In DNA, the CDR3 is TGTGCCAGCAGTTTCGACAGCCCCAGCTACGAGCAGTACTTC.

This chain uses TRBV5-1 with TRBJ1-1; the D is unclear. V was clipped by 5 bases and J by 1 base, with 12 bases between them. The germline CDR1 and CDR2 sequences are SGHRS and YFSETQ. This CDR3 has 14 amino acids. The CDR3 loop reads CASRVGKQNTEAFF. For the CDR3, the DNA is TGCGCCAGCAGGGTCGGTAAGCAGAACACTGAAGCTTTCTTT.

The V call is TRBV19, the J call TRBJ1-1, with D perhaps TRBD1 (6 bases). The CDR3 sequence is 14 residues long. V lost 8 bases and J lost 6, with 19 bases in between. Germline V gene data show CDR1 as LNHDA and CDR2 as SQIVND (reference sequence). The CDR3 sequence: CASRSQGSDAEAFF. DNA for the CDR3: TGTGCCAGTCGAAGTCAGGGGTCCGACGCTGAAGCTTTCTTT. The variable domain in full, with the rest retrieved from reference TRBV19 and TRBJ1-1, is DGGITQSPKYLFRKEGQNVTLSCEQNLNHDAMYWYRQDPGQGLRLIYYSQIVNDFQKGDIAEGYSVSREKKESFPLTVTSAQKNPTAFYLCASRSQGSDAEAFFGQGTRLTVV.

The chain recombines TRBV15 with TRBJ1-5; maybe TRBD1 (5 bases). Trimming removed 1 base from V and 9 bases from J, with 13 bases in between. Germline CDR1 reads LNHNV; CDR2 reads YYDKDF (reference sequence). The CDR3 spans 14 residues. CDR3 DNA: TGTGCCACCAGCAGAGGAGGGACCGCGGGGCCCCAGCATTTT. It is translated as CATSRGGTAGPQHF. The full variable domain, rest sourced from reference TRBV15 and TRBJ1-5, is DAMVIQNPRYQVTQFGKPVTLSCSQTLNHNVMYWYQQKSSQAPKLLFHYYDKDFNNEADTPDNFQSRRPNTSFCFLDIRSPGLGDTAMYLCATSRGGTAGPQHFGDGTRLSIL.

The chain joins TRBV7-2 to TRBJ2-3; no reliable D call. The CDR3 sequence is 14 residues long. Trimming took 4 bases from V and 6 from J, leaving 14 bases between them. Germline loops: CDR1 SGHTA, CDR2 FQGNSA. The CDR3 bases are TGTGCCAGCAGCTCGATGAGCCGCCCCGATACGCAGTATTTT. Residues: CASSSMSRPDTQYF.

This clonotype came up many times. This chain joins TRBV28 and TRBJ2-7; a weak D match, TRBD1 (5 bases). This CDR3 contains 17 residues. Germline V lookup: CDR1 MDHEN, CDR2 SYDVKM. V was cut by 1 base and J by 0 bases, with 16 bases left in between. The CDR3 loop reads CASSLSVGQGSSYEQYF. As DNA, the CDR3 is TGTGCCAGCAGTTTATCTGTGGGGCAGGGATCCTCCTACGAGCAGTACTTC.

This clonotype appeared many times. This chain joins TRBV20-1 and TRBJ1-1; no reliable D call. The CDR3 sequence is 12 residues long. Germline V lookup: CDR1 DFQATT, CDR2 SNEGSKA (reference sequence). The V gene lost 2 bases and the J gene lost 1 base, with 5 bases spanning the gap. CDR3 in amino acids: CSARPTNTEAFF. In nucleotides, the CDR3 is TGCAGTGCTAGACCCACGAACACTGAAGCTTTCTTT.

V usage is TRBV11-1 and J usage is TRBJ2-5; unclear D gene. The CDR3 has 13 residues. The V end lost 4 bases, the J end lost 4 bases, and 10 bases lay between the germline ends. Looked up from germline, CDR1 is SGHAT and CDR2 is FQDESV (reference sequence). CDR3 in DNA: TGTGCCAGCAGCTCGGACCTAACAGAGACCCAGTACTTC. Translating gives CASSSDLTETQYF.

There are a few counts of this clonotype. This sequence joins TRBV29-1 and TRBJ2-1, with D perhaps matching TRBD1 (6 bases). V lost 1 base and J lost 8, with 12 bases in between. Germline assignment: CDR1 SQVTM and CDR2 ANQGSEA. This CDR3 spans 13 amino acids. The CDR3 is CSVEATGSYEQFF. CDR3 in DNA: TGCAGCGTTGAAGCCACAGGGTCCTATGAGCAGTTCTTC.

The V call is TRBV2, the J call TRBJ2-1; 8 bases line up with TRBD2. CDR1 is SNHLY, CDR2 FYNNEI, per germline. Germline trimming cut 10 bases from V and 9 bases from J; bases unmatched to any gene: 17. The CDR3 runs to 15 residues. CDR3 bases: TGTGCCACCCAAACAGGTTCGGGAGGGGCCTCTGAGCAGTTCTTC. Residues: CATQTGSGGASEQFF.

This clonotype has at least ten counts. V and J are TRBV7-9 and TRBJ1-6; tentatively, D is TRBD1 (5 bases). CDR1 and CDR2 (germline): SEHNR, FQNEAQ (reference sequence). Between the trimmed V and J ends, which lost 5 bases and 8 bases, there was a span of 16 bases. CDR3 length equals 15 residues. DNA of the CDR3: TGTGCCAGCAGCGGGGGGTCTAACTGGTATTCACCCCTCCACTTT. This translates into CASSGGSNWYSPLHF.

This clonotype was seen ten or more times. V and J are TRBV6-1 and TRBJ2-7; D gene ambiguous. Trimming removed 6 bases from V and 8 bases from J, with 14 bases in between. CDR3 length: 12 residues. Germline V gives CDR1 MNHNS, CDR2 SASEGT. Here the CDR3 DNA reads TGTGCCAGCAGCCCCGAACCGTACAAGCAGTACTTC. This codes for CASSPEPYKQYF.

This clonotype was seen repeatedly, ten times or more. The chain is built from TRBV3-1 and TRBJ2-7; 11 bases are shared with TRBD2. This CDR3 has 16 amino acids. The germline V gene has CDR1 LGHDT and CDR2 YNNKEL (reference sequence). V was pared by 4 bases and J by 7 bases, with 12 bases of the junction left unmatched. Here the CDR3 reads CASSPPGTSGSREQYF. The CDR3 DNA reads TGTGCCAGCAGCCCACCTGGGACTAGCGGCTCCCGAGAGCAGTACTTC.

CDR3 amino acids: CASSANRFNEQFF. The CDR3 nucleotides are TGTGCCAGCAGTGCCAACAGGTTCAATGAGCAGTTCTTC. The chain combines TRBV6-1 with TRBJ2-1, with D possibly matching TRBD1 (5 bases). This CDR3 is 13 amino acids long. The germline V gene encodes CDR1 MNHNS and CDR2 SASEGT. Trimming removed 4 bases from V and 6 bases from J, with 10 bases in between.

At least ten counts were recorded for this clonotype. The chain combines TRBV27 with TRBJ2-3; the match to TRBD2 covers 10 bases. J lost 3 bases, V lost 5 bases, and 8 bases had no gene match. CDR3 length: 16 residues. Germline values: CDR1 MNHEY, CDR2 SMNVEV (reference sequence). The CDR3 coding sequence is TGTGCCAGCAGTCTTATTAGCGGGGGGCTTACAGATACGCAGTATTTT. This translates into CASSLISGGLTDTQYF.

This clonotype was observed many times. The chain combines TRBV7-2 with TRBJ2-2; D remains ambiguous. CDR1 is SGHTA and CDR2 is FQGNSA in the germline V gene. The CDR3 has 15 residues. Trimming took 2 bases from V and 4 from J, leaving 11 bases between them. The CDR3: CASSLKSLVTGELFF. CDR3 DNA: TGTGCCAGCAGCTTAAAGAGCCTCGTCACCGGGGAGCTGTTTTTT.

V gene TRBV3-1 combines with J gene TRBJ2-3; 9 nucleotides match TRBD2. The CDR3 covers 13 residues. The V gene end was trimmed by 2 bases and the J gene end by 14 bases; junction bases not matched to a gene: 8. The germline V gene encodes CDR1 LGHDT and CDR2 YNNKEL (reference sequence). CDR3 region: CASSQSPRGGLYF. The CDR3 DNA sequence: TGTGCCAGCAGCCAAAGCCCGCGGGGGGGTTTGTATTTT.

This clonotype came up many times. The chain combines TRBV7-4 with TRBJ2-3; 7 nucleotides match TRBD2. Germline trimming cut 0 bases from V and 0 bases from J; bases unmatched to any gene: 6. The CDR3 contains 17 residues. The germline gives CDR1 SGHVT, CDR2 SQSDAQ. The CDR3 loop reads CASSLAPSGTSTDTQYF. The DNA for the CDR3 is TGTGCCAGCAGCTTAGCTCCGAGCGGGACTAGCACAGATACGCAGTATTTT.

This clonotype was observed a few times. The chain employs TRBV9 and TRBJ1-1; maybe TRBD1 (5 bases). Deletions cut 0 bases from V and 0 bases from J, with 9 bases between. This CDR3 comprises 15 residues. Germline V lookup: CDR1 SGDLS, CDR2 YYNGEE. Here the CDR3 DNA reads TGTGCCAGCAGCGTAGGGGGCAGGGTGAACACTGAAGCTTTCTTT. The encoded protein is CASSVGGRVNTEAFF.

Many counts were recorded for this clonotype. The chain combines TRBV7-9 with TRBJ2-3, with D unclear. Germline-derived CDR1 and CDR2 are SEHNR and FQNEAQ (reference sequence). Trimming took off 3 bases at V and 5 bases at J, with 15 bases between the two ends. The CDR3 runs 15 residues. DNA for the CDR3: TGTGCCAGCAGCTTTAGACCCGGGCAAGAAGATACGCAGTATTTT. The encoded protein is CASSFRPGQEDTQYF.

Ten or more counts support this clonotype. The CDR3 spells CASSHRQGWDEQFF. CDR3 bases: TGTGCCAGCAGCCACCGACAGGGGTGGGATGAGCAGTTCTTC. This sequence joins TRBV5-6 and TRBJ2-1; 8 bases map to TRBD1. The CDR3 sequence is 14 residues long. Trimming removed 4 bases from V and 8 bases from J; junction bases left unmatched: 8. The germline CDR1 and CDR2 sequences are SGHDT and YYEEEE.

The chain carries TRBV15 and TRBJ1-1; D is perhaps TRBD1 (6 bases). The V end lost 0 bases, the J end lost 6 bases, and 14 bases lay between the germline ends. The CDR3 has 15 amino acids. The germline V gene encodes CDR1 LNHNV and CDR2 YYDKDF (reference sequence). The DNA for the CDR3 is TGTGCCACCAGCAGAGAACGAGGAGGGGGGCCTGAAGCTTTCTTT. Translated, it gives CATSRERGGGPEAFF.

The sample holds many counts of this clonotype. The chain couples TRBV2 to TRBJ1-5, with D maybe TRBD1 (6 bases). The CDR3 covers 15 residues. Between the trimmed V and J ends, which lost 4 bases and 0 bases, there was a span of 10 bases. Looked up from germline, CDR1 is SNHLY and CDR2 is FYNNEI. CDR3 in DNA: TGTGCCAGCAGTGTTGGGGACATTAGCAATCAGCCCCAGCATTTT. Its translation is CASSVGDISNQPQHF.

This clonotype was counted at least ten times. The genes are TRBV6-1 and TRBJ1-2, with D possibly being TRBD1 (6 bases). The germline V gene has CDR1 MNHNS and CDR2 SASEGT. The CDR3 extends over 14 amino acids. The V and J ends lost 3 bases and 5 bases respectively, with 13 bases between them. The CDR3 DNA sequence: TGTGCCAGCAGTGATTCCGACAGGAGATATGGCTACACCTTC. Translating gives CASSDSDRRYGYTF.

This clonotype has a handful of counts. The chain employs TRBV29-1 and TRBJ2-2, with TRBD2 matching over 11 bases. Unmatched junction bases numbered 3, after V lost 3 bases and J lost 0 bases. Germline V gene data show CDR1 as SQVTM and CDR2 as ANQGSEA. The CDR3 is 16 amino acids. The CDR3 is CSVEGLADANTGELFF. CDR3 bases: TGCAGCGTTGAGGGACTAGCGGACGCGAACACCGGGGAGCTGTTTTTT.

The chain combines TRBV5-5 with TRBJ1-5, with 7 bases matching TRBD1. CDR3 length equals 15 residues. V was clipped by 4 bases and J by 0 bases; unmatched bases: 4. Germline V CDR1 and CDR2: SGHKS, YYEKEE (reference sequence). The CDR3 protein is CASSATGLSNQPQHF. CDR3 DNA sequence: TGTGCCAGCAGCGCGACAGGGCTTAGCAATCAGCCCCAGCATTTT.

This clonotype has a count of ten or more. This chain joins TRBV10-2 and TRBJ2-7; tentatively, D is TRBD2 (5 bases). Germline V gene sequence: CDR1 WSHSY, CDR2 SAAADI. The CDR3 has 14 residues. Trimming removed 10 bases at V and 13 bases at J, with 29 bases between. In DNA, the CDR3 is TGCGCCACCTCTAATTCCGGGCCAATCAAGACGGGATACTTC. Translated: CATSNSGPIKTGYF.

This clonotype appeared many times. Here the CDR3 DNA reads TGTGCCAGCAGTGAATTTGGGATCGCGTGGGCCGAACGCTATGGCTACACCTTC. It encodes CASSEFGIAWAERYGYTF. The chain combines TRBV2 with TRBJ1-2; unclear D gene. The CDR3 has 18 amino acids. Trimming stripped 2 bases from V and 4 bases from J, with 23 bases between. CDR1 SNHLY and CDR2 FYNNEI come from the germline V gene.

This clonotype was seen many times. CDR3 sequence: CASSPLPSGIPNEQFF. The CDR3 DNA is TGTGCCAGCAGTCCGTTGCCAAGCGGGATTCCCAATGAGCAGTTCTTC. V is TRBV2 and J is TRBJ2-1, with TRBD2 matching 7 bases. The ends lost 5 bases at V and 6 bases at J; junction bases unmatched: 13. Germline CDR1 is SNHLY and CDR2 is FYNNEI. The CDR3 loop spans 16 amino acids.